This TCR beta chain stems from a study of blood T cell repertoires in COVID-19. Overall study context: Specimens from acute and convalescent COVID-19 originated in the United States, Italy and Spain. The analysed material was cDNA or gDNA that came from T cells, B-cell-depleted T cells, or PBMCs.

This clone came up a few times. Trimming took 1 base from V and 4 from J; bases not matched to a gene: 2. The CDR3 is made up of 15 amino acids. Germline lookup yields CDR1 MGHRA and CDR2 YSYEKL. Source study methods: Reference gene primer amplification gave estimated nucleated cell counts. Produced via immunoSEQ multiplex PCR; TCRdb's table is partial and in-frame only. The V and J calls and clone size come from that table; D and trimming were worked out from the DNA. The repertoire has approximately 150,000 clones, 80% of them found once; the top ten carry roughly 5.3%. The chain recombines TRBV4-1 with TRBJ2-7, with 12 bases lining up with TRBD1. Sample: peripheral blood. This receptor was identified in a woman aged 45-65 years with acute or convalescent COVID-19. DNA of the CDR3: TGCGCCAGCAGCCAAGGGGACAGGGGGCCTTACGAGCAGTACTTC. This translates into CASSQGDRGPYEQYF.